The following is a T cell receptor (beta chain) sequence with its context. Its specificity is not known. V lost 4 bases and J 5 bases, leaving 6 bases between the germline ends. This CDR3 region has 10 residues. Per the germline V gene, CDR1 is SQVTM and CDR2 is ANQGSEA. Samples each had at least 5 micrograms of total RNA extracted. These data belong to a study of blood T cells in healthy people across ages. Whole-study context: Template-switching capture recovered about one barcoded beta molecule per two T cells. Study findings and constraints: It was held that the diversity estimates obtained from one million T cells were underestimates.

A second PCR of roughly 7 to 11 cycles used a sample-barcoded 5' primer and a J-beta primer mix. Every cDNA molecule bore a tag from a template-switch adaptor containing 12 random nucleotides. TCRdb fed the 5' RACE reads into MiXCR, producing one record per CDR3 protein. This table holds 650,000 to 800,000 distinct CDR3 sequences, roughly 44% found once. This receptor was obtained from a man aged 55-75 years in good health. Specimen: blood. The chain recombines TRBV29-1 with TRBJ2-7; D is ambiguous. CDR3 amino acids: CSVGGDEQYF. CDR3 DNA: TGCAGCGTTGGAGGAGACGAGCAGTACTTC.